Each of the 3 T cell receptor beta chains below was sequenced from the same sample in a study of cytomegalovirus exposure and HLA in healthy donors. Here immunoSEQ multiplex PCR was the method, and the copy in TCRdb shows in-frame clones only, minus some. The repertoire includes 100,000 to 120,000 clones, over 75% of them detected once, and roughly 3% sits in the top ten. Sequences were obtained from PBMCs. These receptors originate from a woman aged 18-35 years in good health and CMV-seronegative.

The rearrangement uses TRBV5-1 and TRBJ1-1; 8 positions match TRBD1. After removal of 4 bases from V and 4 bases from J, the junction contained 12 bases not matched to a gene. Germline assignment: CDR1 SGHRS and CDR2 YFSETQ. The CDR3 sequence is 16 residues long. The CDR3 nucleotides read TGCGCCAGCAGCCCCATTGAAGGACAGGGAGGCACTGAAGCTTTCTTT. This gives the protein CASSPIEGQGGTEAFF.

The J gene is TRBJ2-1, the V gene TRBV6-4, with TRBD2 matching over 15 bases. The trim removed 2 bases at V and 8 bases at J, leaving 7 bases unmatched. Germline V gene sequence: CDR1 MRHNA, CDR2 SNTAGT. The CDR3 sequence is 17 residues long. The CDR3 sequence: CASSDLRTSGGADEQFF. The CDR3, as DNA: TGTGCCAGCAGTGACCTCCGGACTAGCGGGGGGGCCGATGAGCAGTTCTTC.

The chain has TRBV5-5 and TRBJ1-2; possible D gene TRBD1, 5 bases. The CDR3 consists of 14 residues. The germline CDR1 and CDR2 sequences are SGHKS and YYEKEE (reference sequence). V lost 0 bases, J lost 1 base, and 7 bases lay in between. The CDR3 sequence: CASSLGQGNYGYTF. Written as DNA, the CDR3 is TGTGCCAGCAGCTTGGGGCAGGGTAACTATGGCTACACCTTC.